A single sample gave rise to the 23 T cell receptor beta chains below, sequenced in a study of radiotherapy plus CTLA-4 blockade in lung cancer. Clones were read by immunoSEQ multiplex PCR, and TCRdb kept only the in-frame ones, dropping some. The data show 45,000 to 55,000 clones, with 70% to 90% seen just once and less than 9.5% held by the top ten. The sequencing used peripheral blood, collected from a patient treated with radiotherapy plus ipilimumab. The source is a human donor with non-small cell lung cancer whose response to radiotherapy plus ipilimumab could not be evaluated.

CDR3: CASSLERGTDTQYF. The CDR3 DNA reads TGCGCCAGCAGCTTGGAGCGGGGCACAGATACGCAGTATTTT. The V and J genes are TRBV5-1 and TRBJ2-3, with a tentative D call TRBD2 (6 bases). Trimming cost V 0 bases and J 1 base, with 6 bases left between them. The CDR3 length is 14 residues. Germline V gene lookup returns CDR1 SGHRS and CDR2 YFSETQ.

The V call is TRBV7-2, the J call TRBJ2-1, with D unresolved. Germline CDR1 SGHTA, CDR2 FQGNSA. V was trimmed by 2 bases and J by 5 bases, leaving 16 bases between them. This CDR3 is built from 16 residues. The CDR3 here is CASSLLTLQRHNEQFF. CDR3 DNA sequence: TGTGCCAGCAGCTTACTGACCCTACAGAGACACAATGAGCAGTTCTTC.

The CDR3 here is CASSVGGQSITPLHF. CDR3 bases: TGTGCCAGCAGCGTAGGTGGACAGAGTATCACACCCCTCCACTTT. This sequence joins TRBV9 and TRBJ1-6, with a tentative D call TRBD1 (6 bases). The CDR3 contains 15 residues. Between the trimmed V and J ends, which lost 0 bases and 11 bases, there was a span of 15 bases. Germline V gives CDR1 SGDLS, CDR2 YYNGEE.

V and J are TRBV19 and TRBJ1-5; D is ambiguous. This CDR3 contains 19 residues. CDR1 and CDR2 (germline): LNHDA, SQIVND (reference sequence). V lost 0 bases, J lost 2 bases, and 20 bases lay in between. CDR3 sequence: CASSIDGPRRPLGNQPQHF. The CDR3 coding sequence is TGTGCCAGTAGTATAGATGGGCCCCGAAGACCTTTGGGCAATCAGCCCCAGCATTTT.

This chain links TRBV28 with TRBJ1-4; 9 bases fit TRBD1. The CDR3 spans 15 residues. Trimming took 4 bases from V and 10 from J; bases not matched to a gene: 10. Per germline, CDR1 MDHEN and CDR2 SYDVKM. The CDR3, as DNA: TGTGCCAGCAGTTCCCCGGGACAGGGAGAGACAAAACTGTTTTTT. Protein sequence: CASSSPGQGETKLFF. The full variable domain, completed using reference TRBV28 and TRBJ1-4, is DVKVTQSSRYLVKRTGEKVFLECVQDMDHENMFWYRQDPGLGLRLIYFSYDVKMKEKGDIPEGYSVSREKKERFSLILESASTNQTSMYLCASSSPGQGETKLFFGSGTQLSVL.

Concerning this clone itself: Different DNA sequences within this sample yield the same CDR3. This rearrangement joins TRBV6-5 to TRBJ2-1; maybe TRBD2 (6 bases). Germline CDR1 MNHEY, CDR2 SVGAGI. There are 16 residues in the CDR3. V was shortened by 0 bases and J by 6 bases, with 15 bases between the two germline ends. CDR3 region: CASSYSGETSSNEQFF. The CDR3 nucleotides read TGTGCCAGCAGTTACTCGGGGGAGACTAGTTCCAATGAGCAGTTCTTC.

The V call is TRBV4-3, the J call TRBJ1-2; D call uncertain. The CDR3 covers 16 residues. Germline-derived CDR1 and CDR2 are LGHNA and YSLEER. Trimming removed 1 base from V and 4 bases from J, with 16 bases in between. This chain's CDR3 is CASSQVARSLSYGYTF. CDR3 DNA: TGCGCCAGCAGCCAAGTGGCACGCTCACTATCCTATGGCTACACCTTC.

The rearrangement links TRBV4-3 to TRBJ1-4; D might be TRBD1 (5 bases). The CDR3 is made up of 14 amino acids. Trimming shortened V by 3 bases and J by 7 bases, and 12 bases separated the two germline ends. Germline CDR1 and CDR2: LGHNA and YSLEER. The CDR3 bases are TGCGCCAGCAGCCACCTAGGGACTGGTGAAAAACTGTTTTTT. It encodes CASSHLGTGEKLFF.

In DNA, the CDR3 is TGTGCCAGCAGTTCTTCCGGGACAGGGTATTCCTACGAGCAGTACTTC. As protein: CASSSSGTGYSYEQYF. This chain links TRBV6-6 with TRBJ2-7; 9 bases match TRBD1. This CDR3 is built from 16 residues. J gave up 1 base and V 4 bases, and 8 bases lay outside the gene matches. The germline V gene encodes CDR1 MNHNY and CDR2 SVGAGI (reference sequence).

The CDR3 sequence: CASSDSVAGEARVQFF. CDR3 in DNA: TGTGCCAGCAGTGACTCGGTTGCGGGAGAAGCGCGAGTGCAGTTCTTC. The rearrangement joins TRBV6-4 to TRBJ2-1; 7 positions match TRBD2. With 0 bases clipped from V and 12 bases from J, the junction kept 14 bases outside the gene matches. The CDR3 sequence is 16 residues long. In germline, CDR1 is MRHNA, CDR2 SNTAGT.

The CDR3 sequence is CASSDWRSSTDTQYF. The CDR3 DNA sequence: TGCGCCAGCAGTGATTGGAGAAGTAGCACAGATACGCAGTATTTT. The gene calls are TRBV10-1 and TRBJ2-3; D gene ambiguous. Trimming took off 3 bases at V and 0 bases at J, with 10 bases between the two ends. The CDR3 has 15 residues. CDR1 is WNHNN and CDR2 is SYGVQD in the germline V gene (reference sequence).

The gene calls are TRBV28 and TRBJ1-4; 7 nucleotides agree with TRBD1. Germline V gene data show CDR1 as MDHEN and CDR2 as SYDVKM. V lost 6 bases and J lost 0; bases outside the gene matches: 4. This CDR3 region has 15 residues. The CDR3: CASRPTGATNEKLFF. The DNA for the CDR3 is TGTGCCAGCAGGCCAACAGGGGCAACTAATGAAAAACTGTTTTTT. The full variable domain, completed using reference TRBV28 and TRBJ1-4, is DVKVTQSSRYLVKRTGEKVFLECVQDMDHENMFWYRQDPGLGLRLIYFSYDVKMKEKGDIPEGYSVSREKKERFSLILESASTNQTSMYLCASRPTGATNEKLFFGSGTQLSVL.

V gene TRBV15 combines with J gene TRBJ2-7, with 7 bases matching TRBD1. Germline V lookup: CDR1 LNHNV, CDR2 YYDKDF (reference sequence). The J segment lost 1 base and the V segment lost 3 bases, leaving 3 bases of the junction unmatched. The CDR3 has 14 residues. The CDR3 sequence: CATSRYRGSYEQYF. For the CDR3, the DNA is TGTGCCACCAGCAGGTACAGGGGATCCTACGAGCAGTACTTC.

The chain couples TRBV7-2 to TRBJ2-3; possibly TRBD2 for D (6 bases). The germline V gene has CDR1 SGHTA and CDR2 FQGNSA. The CDR3 extends over 16 amino acids. The ends were cut back, 0 bases at V and 0 bases at J, with 10 bases in the middle. CDR3 DNA sequence: TGTGCCAGCAGCTTAGCCGGGAGTTTAAGCACAGATACGCAGTATTTT. Encoded protein: CASSLAGSLSTDTQYF.

This chain links TRBV18 with TRBJ2-7, with TRBD2 identical over 13 bases. Trimming at V came to 3 bases and at J to 0 bases, leaving 2 bases not matched to a gene. This CDR3 has 16 amino acids. The germline V gene has CDR1 KGHSH and CDR2 LQKENI. In nucleotides, the CDR3 is TGTGCCAGCTCACCGTGGACTAGCGGGAGCTCCTACGAGCAGTACTTC. It specifies CASSPWTSGSSYEQYF.

This rearrangement joins TRBV6-5 to TRBJ1-1; 7 nucleotides agree with TRBD1. The CDR3 covers 14 residues. CDR1 is MNHEY, CDR2 SVGAGI, per germline. Unmatched junction bases numbered 6, after V lost 6 bases and J lost 2 bases. Here the CDR3 reads CASRAGTANTEAFF. CDR3 DNA sequence: TGTGCCAGCAGAGCCGGGACAGCTAACACTGAAGCTTTCTTT.

For this clone: An end of the junction differs from the germline gene, which may be a read error. J is TRBJ2-7 and V is TRBV23-1, with 8 nucleotides matching TRBD2. TRBV23-1 is recorded as an ORF, its role being uncertain. There are 17 residues in the CDR3. The CDR3 sequence: CASSQYPSRGDVYGQYF. In nucleotides, the CDR3 is TGCGCCAGCAGTCAGTACCCCTCGCGGGGGGACGTCTACGGGCAGTACTTC.

The chain employs TRBV19 and TRBJ2-2; TRBD2 agrees at 7 bases. Germline V gives CDR1 LNHDA, CDR2 SQIVND (reference sequence). The V and J ends lost 6 bases and 0 bases, in that order; junction bases with no gene match: 16. The CDR3 covers 19 residues. The CDR3 DNA reads TGTGCCAGTAGCCCCCCTAGACTAGCTGTTTATACGAACACCGGGGAGCTGTTTTTT. Its translation: CASSPPRLAVYTNTGELFF.

This rearrangement joins TRBV4-1 to TRBJ1-1, with D possibly being TRBD1 (5 bases). The V gene's germline CDR1 is MGHRA and CDR2 YSYEKL. There are 13 residues in the CDR3. The ends were cut back, 5 bases at V and 2 bases at J, with 9 bases in the middle. CDR3 region: CASSRQTNTEAFF. The DNA for the CDR3 is TGCGCCAGCAGCAGACAGACCAACACTGAAGCTTTCTTT.

In its sample, this clone was seen once. The sample carries other DNA sequences with the same CDR3. V is TRBV9 and J is TRBJ1-2; TRBD1 is a possible D gene (5 bases). The CDR3 contains 15 residues. V was cut by 0 bases and J by 1 base, with 10 bases left in between. Germline V CDR1 and CDR2: SGDLS, YYNGEE. Written as DNA, the CDR3 is TGTGCCAGCAGCGTAGGGATCAGGGATAACTATGGCTACACCTTC. Its translation: CASSVGIRDNYGYTF.

CDR3 in DNA: TGTGCCAGCAGTATAAGGGACTTGGTACATGGCTACACCTTC. Amino acid sequence: CASSIRDLVHGYTF. The V gene is TRBV7-2, the J gene TRBJ1-2; D may be TRBD1 (5 bases). Germline-derived CDR1 and CDR2 are SGHTA and FQGNSA. V lost 6 bases and J lost 6, with 17 bases in between. The CDR3 has 14 amino acids.

The chain links TRBV6-5 to TRBJ1-2, with 8 nucleotides matching TRBD1. Germline V CDR1 and CDR2: MNHEY, SVGAGI. The J segment lost 5 bases and the V segment lost 2 bases, leaving 10 bases of the junction unmatched. CDR3 size: 16 residues. The CDR3 coding sequence is TGTGCCAGCAGTTACACCCGGACAGGGAGCGGATATGGCTACACCTTC. Translation gives CASSYTRTGSGYGYTF.

This clone was picked up one time. The rearrangement uses TRBV7-2 and TRBJ2-1; D is ambiguous. The V gene lost 5 bases and the J gene lost 5 bases, with 10 bases spanning the gap. Germline-derived CDR1 and CDR2 are SGHTA and FQGNSA. This CDR3 has 13 amino acids. The CDR3 is CASSGVFHNEQFF. The CDR3 DNA follows: TGTGCCAGCAGCGGAGTCTTCCACAATGAGCAGTTCTTC.